The 3 T cell receptor beta chains below come from one sample, sequenced in a study of metastatic and nonmetastatic thyroid tumors (dated by TCRdb to 2020 to 2021). Libraries were built with PCR. TCRdb shows the sequencer as Illumina HiSeq 4000. Using fastp trimming at Q25 and MiXCR clonotype assembly, TCRdb reanalyzed the public sequencing data and kept in-frame beta chains. The table for this sample lists about 16,000 clones; 33% of them were counted only once. Of the sample, roughly 13% is held by the ten largest clones. None of the patients had been given any treatment before thyroid surgery. What was sequenced was tumor tissue. Receptors originate from a male donor with papillary thyroid cancer or a benign thyroid nodule (not recorded which). Some clones in this sample may be carry-over from other donors' samples.

The J gene is TRBJ1-5, the V gene TRBV30, with a possible D match to TRBD1 (6 bases). Germline V CDR1 and CDR2: GTSNPN, SVGIG (reference sequence). The CDR3 length is 14 residues. V gave up 3 bases and J gave up 6 bases, with 15 bases separating them. The CDR3 reads CAWSSDSGGQPQHF. In DNA, the CDR3 is TGTGCCTGGAGCTCGGACAGCGGGGGTCAGCCCCAGCATTTT.

This clone appeared many times. The rearrangement links TRBV4-1 to TRBJ1-4, with 10 bases lining up with TRBD1. Germline values: CDR1 MGHRA, CDR2 YSYEKL. With 1 base clipped from V and 8 bases from J, the junction kept 1 base outside the gene matches. This CDR3 has 14 residues. The chain's CDR3 is CASSQAGQGEKLFF. CDR3 nucleotides: TGCGCCAGCAGCCAAGCGGGACAGGGGGAAAAACTGTTTTTT.

For this clone: At one end, the junction sequence differs from germline, possibly due to a read error. The chain carries TRBV24-1 and TRBJ2-1, with D maybe TRBD1 (6 bases). CDR1 is KGHDR and CDR2 is SFDVKD in the germline V gene. The CDR3 has 17 amino acids. The CDR3 region has the DNA TGTGCCACCACCAGGGACAAGCGGCAGGGCCGCGACAATGAGCACTTCTTC. Its translation: CATTRDKRQGRDNEHFF.